This entry lists 3 T cell receptor beta chains sequenced from one sample in a study of cytomegalovirus exposure and HLA in healthy donors. It was with 60 Vbeta and 13 Jbeta primers that the PCR ran. TCRdb's copy holds only in-frame clones and misses some; the assay was immunoSEQ multiplex PCR. The sample lists 150,000 to 200,000 clones, less than 80% occurring once. The sequenced material came from PBMCs. The receptor source for this set is a young woman in good health and CMV-seropositive.

V usage is TRBV6-4 and J usage is TRBJ2-7; TRBD1 aligns across 9 bases. CDR3 length equals 14 residues. The germline V gene has CDR1 MRHNA and CDR2 SNTAGT. Losses at the gene ends were 6 bases for V and 2 bases for J; bases not matched to a gene: 5. The CDR3 nucleotides are TGTGCCAGCAGCGGACAGGGGAGTCCCTACGAGCAGTACTTC. Translation: CASSGQGSPYEQYF.

The chain employs TRBV10-3 and TRBJ1-1, with D perhaps matching TRBD1 (5 bases). Germline V gene sequence: CDR1 ENHRY, CDR2 SYGVKD. The CDR3 is made up of 11 amino acids. V dropped 2 bases and J dropped 7 bases, with 5 bases sitting between them. In DNA, the CDR3 is TGTGCCATCAGTGAGAGGGGTGAAGCTTTCTTT. This encodes CAISERGEAFF.

The rearrangement links TRBV11-2 to TRBJ2-3, with TRBD2 as a possible D gene (5 bases). V was cut by 5 bases and J by 3 bases, with 12 bases left in between. In germline, CDR1 is SGHAT, CDR2 FQNNGV. The CDR3 covers 14 residues. The CDR3 DNA follows: TGTGCCAGCAGCCCCGGGATTAGTACAGATACGCAGTATTTT. Amino acid sequence: CASSPGISTDTQYF.